This T cell receptor (beta chain) appears in the sequencing data of a study of blood T cell repertoires in COVID-19. Overall study context: Collection of acute and convalescent COVID-19 samples took place in the United States, Italy and Spain. From T cells, B-cell-depleted T cells, or PBMCs came the material, which was cDNA or gDNA.

This clone has just one count. Authors' analysis steps: Counts of nucleated cells, estimated from reference gene primer amplification, were obtained. The protocol was immunoSEQ multiplex PCR, while the TCRdb copy is restricted to in-frame clones and leaves out a portion. Clonal size and the V and J genes are those of that table, whereas D and trimming came from the DNA. The sample carries about 200,000 clones, more than 70% recorded once. The V and J ends lost 2 bases and 1 base respectively, with 8 bases between them. Germline-derived CDR1 and CDR2 are PRHDT and FYEKMQ (reference sequence). The CDR3 length is 14 residues.

The sample taken for sequencing was peripheral blood. J is TRBJ1-1 and V is TRBV13; D not resolved. The TCR comes from a man aged 18 to 29 with active or convalescent COVID-19. The CDR3 here is CASSLLPGNTEAFF. The CDR3 bases are TGTGCCAGCAGCTTACTACCGGGGAACACTGAAGCTTTCTTT.